Here is one TCR beta chain with its context. As handled by the study authors: Amplification from reference gene primers served as the basis for estimated nucleated cell counts. Profiling relied on immunoSEQ multiplex PCR, and the TCRdb table lists in-frame clones only, not all of them. V and J calls and clone size are copied from that table; D and trimming were computed from the DNA. The sample contains about 310,000 clones, around 86% of which appear only once. This entry belongs to a study of blood T cell repertoires in COVID-19. Across the study: Both acute and convalescent COVID-19 samples were obtained from the United States, Italy and Spain. Nucleic acid was either cDNA or gDNA, and it came from T cells, B-cell-depleted T cells, or PBMCs.

The V gene end was trimmed by 6 bases and the J gene end by 3 bases; junction bases not matched to a gene: 10. CDR1 and CDR2 from the germline V gene are SNHLY and FYNNEI. The CDR3 has 15 amino acids. Sample: peripheral blood. The sequence was collected from a man in his fifties or sixties with active or convalescent COVID-19. The V and J genes are TRBV2 and TRBJ1-2; 7 bases match TRBD1. The CDR3 coding sequence is TGTGCCAGCAGACGACGACAGGGAAGAGACTATGGCTACACCTTC. Translating it yields CASRRRQGRDYGYTF.